These 28 T cell receptor beta chains originate from one sample sequenced in a study of T-cell reconstitution after alpha-beta-depleted transplantation in children. The authors prepared the TCRbeta library with unique molecular identifiers. TCRdb redid the calling of the PCR reads with MiXCR, one entry per CDR3 protein. The table lists about 590,000 distinct CDR3 sequences, 10% to 15% of them singletons. The sample was PBMCs, mostly from graft donor cells, taken 360 days after TCRalphabeta/CD19-depleted stem cell transplant. The receptors were sampled from a male patient aged 10 to 17 who had a stem cell transplant for acute myeloid leukemia, so the T cells may come from the graft donor.

The chain combines TRBV7-3 with TRBJ2-5; TRBD2 might be the D (6 bases). CDR1 and CDR2 (germline): SGHTA, FQGTGA. V was clipped by 5 bases and J by 4 bases, with 20 bases between them. This CDR3 has 16 amino acids. Written as DNA, the CDR3 is TGTGCCAGCAGCCCGCTGACTAGGTCCATAGGAGAGACCCAGTACTTC. It specifies CASSPLTRSIGETQYF.

In this sample, this clonotype turned up a few times. V usage is TRBV30 and J usage is TRBJ2-7; TRBD2 matches at 13 bases. Unmatched junction bases numbered 7, after V lost 2 bases and J lost 6 bases. CDR3 length equals 15 residues. Germline CDR1 and CDR2: GTSNPN and SVGIG (reference sequence). The CDR3 nucleotides read TGTGCCTGGAGTTGGGGGGGACTAGCGGGACGCGAGCAGTACTTC. Its protein product is CAWSWGGLAGREQYF.

Remarks on this clonotype: It may be a read error: a sequence one base away is much more abundant. The chain carries TRBV20-1 and TRBJ2-7, with D maybe TRBD1 (6 bases). Germline assignment: CDR1 DFQATT and CDR2 SNEGSKA (reference sequence). The length of the CDR3 is 12 residues. V lost 8 bases and J 3 bases, leaving 14 bases between the germline ends. CDR3 coding DNA: TGCAGTCCCGGACAGTCGGGCTACGAGCAGTACTTC. It is translated as CSPGQSGYEQYF.

This clonotype came up a few times. This chain connects TRBV27 to TRBJ2-2, with TRBD2 matching 7 bases. The CDR3 is made up of 16 amino acids. Germline CDR1 is MNHEY and CDR2 is SMNVEV (reference sequence). V trimming: 5 bases; J trimming: 6 bases; junction bases outside the gene matches: 12. The CDR3 spells CASSTGTTPYAGELFF. The DNA for the CDR3 is TGTGCCAGCAGTACCGGGACTACACCTTACGCCGGGGAGCTGTTTTTT.

The chain is built from TRBV28 and TRBJ2-1; 7 bases match TRBD2. This CDR3 contains 14 residues. The V gene end was trimmed by 6 bases and the J gene end by 3 bases; junction bases not matched to a gene: 5. The germline CDR1 and CDR2 sequences are MDHEN and SYDVKM. This CDR3 is CASSPSGYYNEQFF. The CDR3 DNA reads as TGTGCCAGCAGCCCTAGCGGTTACTACAATGAGCAGTTCTTC.

V and J are TRBV20-1 and TRBJ2-1; TRBD2 aligns across 16 bases. This CDR3 contains 17 residues. Trimming at V came to 1 base and at J to 4 bases, leaving 4 bases not matched to a gene. Germline V gene data show CDR1 as DFQATT and CDR2 as SNEGSKA (reference sequence). The CDR3 nucleotides are TGCAGTGCTAGAGCCCCGGGACTAGCGGGGGGGTACAATGAGCAGTTCTTC. Residues: CSARAPGLAGGYNEQFF.

This clonotype was counted many times. J is TRBJ2-7 and V is TRBV27; tentative D call: TRBD2 (6 bases). The CDR3 is 18 amino acids. From germline, CDR1 is MNHEY and CDR2 SMNVEV (reference sequence). The ends were cut back, 2 bases at V and 7 bases at J, with 27 bases in the middle. CDR3 sequence (DNA): TGTGCCAGCAGTTTACGGGAGAGTGGTCTGGTAATGAGGTGGGAGCAGTACTTC. Its translation: CASSLRESGLVMRWEQYF.

At least ten counts were recorded for this clonotype. The gene calls are TRBV28 and TRBJ2-4; possible D gene TRBD1, 6 bases. The V and J ends lost 3 bases and 0 bases respectively, with 9 bases between them. The V gene's germline CDR1 is MDHEN and CDR2 SYDVKM. The CDR3 is made up of 15 amino acids. CDR3 nucleotides: TGTGCCAGCAGTTTTCTACAGGGAGCCAAAAACATTCAGTACTTC. It codes for CASSFLQGAKNIQYF.

The chain uses TRBV6-6 and TRBJ2-5, with unresolved D. Germline-derived CDR1 and CDR2 are MNHNY and SVGAGI (reference sequence). The CDR3 is 13 residues long. Trimming removed 1 base at V and 5 bases at J, with 8 bases between. CDR3 sequence (DNA): TGTGCCAGCAGTTACTACGAAAGGGAGACCCAGTACTTC. Protein sequence: CASSYYERETQYF.

The chain combines TRBV28 with TRBJ2-3; 7 bases align to TRBD1. The CDR3 runs to 13 residues. J gave up 4 bases and V 5 bases, and 3 bases lay outside the gene matches. The germline V gene encodes CDR1 MDHEN and CDR2 SYDVKM. DNA of the CDR3: TGTGCCAGCAGTCCCCAGGGGGCAGATACGCAGTATTTT. This gives the protein CASSPQGADTQYF.

The genes are TRBV7-8 and TRBJ2-4; weak D call: TRBD1 (5 bases). Germline CDR1 reads SGHVS; CDR2 reads FQNEAQ. The CDR3 loop spans 16 amino acids. V was pared by 4 bases and J by 0 bases, with 13 bases between. The CDR3 region is CASSSDRFLAKNIQYF. The CDR3 coding sequence is TGTGCCAGCAGCTCTGACAGATTTTTAGCCAAAAACATTCAGTACTTC.

This chain uses TRBV20-1 with TRBJ2-2; D gene uncertain. The ends were cut back, 0 bases at V and 4 bases at J, with 3 bases in the middle. This CDR3 contains 12 residues. Germline-derived CDR1 and CDR2 are DFQATT and SNEGSKA (reference sequence). In DNA form, the CDR3 reads TGCAGTGCTAGAGACCTCACCGGGGAGCTGTTTTTT. Amino acid sequence: CSARDLTGELFF.

The table lists this clonotype with a few counts. The gene calls are TRBV12-3 or TRBV12-4 and TRBJ2-3; 12 bases are a match to TRBD2. This CDR3 region has 15 residues. The J segment lost 6 bases and the V segment lost 5 bases, leaving 6 bases of the junction unmatched. CDR3 sequence: CASSTSGRWLDTQYF. The CDR3 nucleotides are TGTGCCAGCAGTACTAGCGGGAGGTGGTTGGATACGCAGTATTTT.

The chain recombines TRBV29-1 with TRBJ2-2; D unresolved. The CDR3 totals 13 residues. Germline CDR1 and CDR2: SQVTM and ANQGSEA. V dropped 6 bases and J dropped 8 bases, with 16 bases sitting between them. Here the CDR3 DNA reads TGCAGCGTGGGTGGGAATGCATGGGGGGAGCTGTTTTTT. Its translation is CSVGGNAWGELFF.

The chain couples TRBV6-2 or TRBV6-3 to TRBJ2-3; 9 nucleotides line up with TRBD2. V lost 2 bases to trimming and J lost 7 bases; unmatched junction nucleotides: 4. Germline V lookup: CDR1 MNHEY, CDR2 SVGEGT. The CDR3 consists of 14 residues. CDR3 residues: CASSYLAGTYTQYF. CDR3 sequence (DNA): TGTGCCAGCAGTTACCTAGCGGGAACGTATACGCAGTATTTT.

This clonotype has a count of ten or more. The V gene is TRBV7-9, the J gene TRBJ2-7; no clear D gene. The CDR3 spans 12 residues. Trimming left V 3 bases short and J 2 bases short, with 5 bases between. CDR1 is SEHNR, CDR2 FQNEAQ, per germline (reference sequence). Here the CDR3 reads CASSFYPYEQYF. CDR3 DNA: TGTGCCAGCAGCTTTTATCCCTACGAGCAGTACTTC.

In its sample, this clonotype was seen many times. The chain combines TRBV29-1 with TRBJ2-7; D is ambiguous. The V gene lost 4 bases and the J gene lost 5 bases, with 6 bases spanning the gap. The CDR3 extends over 10 amino acids. Germline V gene lookup returns CDR1 SQVTM and CDR2 ANQGSEA. CDR3 coding DNA: TGCAGCGTTGGCAGCCACGAGCAGTACTTC. Residues: CSVGSHEQYF.

V and J are TRBV6-5 and TRBJ2-5, with D possibly matching TRBD2 (5 bases). V was cut by 2 bases and J by 1 base, with 14 bases left in between. The CDR3 spans 16 residues. Germline CDR1 MNHEY, CDR2 SVGAGI. The CDR3 coding sequence is TGTGCCAGCAGTTACGATTTTCGAGCGGCCCAAGAGACCCAGTACTTC. Protein product: CASSYDFRAAQETQYF.

To note about this clonotype: At one boundary the junction diverges from the germline segment, which might be a read error. The V call is TRBV10-3, the J call TRBJ1-5; D is possibly TRBD1 (5 bases). Germline CDR1 reads ENHRY; CDR2 reads SYGVKD. The CDR3 covers 15 residues. CDR3 nucleotides: TGTGCCATCAGTCCGGACGGGGGTAGCAATCATCCCCAGCATTTT. Translated: CAISPDGGSNHPQHF.

The genes are TRBV29-1 and TRBJ2-7, with 7 bases matching TRBD1. Germline loops: CDR1 SQVTM, CDR2 ANQGSEA. The CDR3 is 11 amino acids. Trimming removed 7 bases from V and 3 bases from J; junction bases left unmatched: 3. The CDR3 loop is CSARQGYEQYF. As DNA, the CDR3 is TGCAGCGCCCGACAGGGCTACGAGCAGTACTTC.

The chain links TRBV7-9 to TRBJ2-7; TRBD2 agrees at 9 bases. CDR1 SEHNR and CDR2 FQNEAQ come from the germline V gene (reference sequence). With 3 bases clipped from V and 4 bases from J, the junction kept 1 base outside the gene matches. The CDR3 runs to 13 residues. The chain's CDR3 is CASSFSGGYEQYF. In DNA form, the CDR3 reads TGTGCCAGCAGCTTCAGCGGGGGGTACGAGCAGTACTTC.

This clonotype showed up just a few times. This chain links TRBV7-3 with TRBJ2-3, with 8 bases identical to TRBD2. The CDR3 sequence is 17 residues long. CDR1 SGHTA and CDR2 FQGTGA come from the germline V gene. Trimming at V came to 6 bases and at J to 2 bases, leaving 13 bases not matched to a gene. The CDR3 loop reads CASSYRGGLLTTDTQYF. CDR3 DNA: TGTGCCAGCAGTTATCGGGGGGGACTCCTTACCACAGATACGCAGTATTTT.

There are many counts of this clonotype. The chain is built from TRBV6-5 and TRBJ2-7; TRBD2 might be the D (5 bases). V was cut by 2 bases and J by 6 bases, with 17 bases left in between. The germline CDR1 and CDR2 sequences are MNHEY and SVGAGI. This CDR3 is built from 15 residues. The CDR3 DNA sequence: TGTGCCAGCAGTTACCTAGTGCCGGGGTCGGGCGAGCAGTACTTC. It codes for CASSYLVPGSGEQYF.

V usage is TRBV30 and J usage is TRBJ2-3; D call uncertain. Trimming stripped 0 bases from V and 4 bases from J, with 11 bases between. The CDR3 loop spans 14 amino acids. Germline loops: CDR1 GTSNPN, CDR2 SVGIG (reference sequence). CDR3 bases: TGTGCCTGGAGTGTATGGGGTAGGGCAGATACGCAGTATTTT. Translated, it gives CAWSVWGRADTQYF.

The chain employs TRBV10-3 and TRBJ2-7; TRBD1 or TRBD2 may be the D gene (5 bases each). The germline V gene has CDR1 ENHRY and CDR2 SYGVKD. The V gene lost 7 bases and the J gene lost 9 bases, with 19 bases spanning the gap. CDR3 length: 13 amino acids. The CDR3: CAINGGRSSLQYF. In DNA form, the CDR3 reads TGTGCCATCAATGGGGGAAGGTCCTCTCTGCAGTACTTC.

The J gene is TRBJ2-5, the V gene TRBV4-2, with D perhaps being TRBD1 or TRBD2 (6 bases each). Trimming left V 5 bases short and J 1 base short, with 14 bases between. The germline CDR1 and CDR2 sequences are LGHNA and YNFKEQ. The CDR3 is made up of 15 amino acids. CDR3 protein: CASSKRGDSQETQYF. The CDR3 DNA reads as TGTGCCAGCAGCAAAAGGGGGGACTCCCAAGAGACCCAGTACTTC.

The chain has TRBV4-2 and TRBJ2-1; TRBD2 aligns across 8 bases. The CDR3 is made up of 17 amino acids. Germline lookup yields CDR1 LGHNA and CDR2 YNFKEQ. Trimming at V came to 0 bases and at J to 4 bases, leaving 8 bases not matched to a gene. CDR3 sequence reads: CASSQENLAGRYNEQFF. CDR3 in DNA: TGTGCCAGCAGCCAAGAAAACCTAGCGGGCCGATACAATGAGCAGTTCTTC.

This clonotype was seen a few times. The chain combines TRBV6-2 or TRBV6-3 with TRBJ1-5; D is ambiguous. Germline assignment: CDR1 MNHEY and CDR2 SVGEGT. Trimming shortened V by 0 bases and J by 6 bases, and 9 bases separated the two germline ends. The CDR3 is 14 residues long. The CDR3 protein is CASSYSALAQPQHF. The CDR3 DNA sequence: TGTGCCAGCAGTTACTCGGCTCTGGCTCAGCCCCAGCATTTT.